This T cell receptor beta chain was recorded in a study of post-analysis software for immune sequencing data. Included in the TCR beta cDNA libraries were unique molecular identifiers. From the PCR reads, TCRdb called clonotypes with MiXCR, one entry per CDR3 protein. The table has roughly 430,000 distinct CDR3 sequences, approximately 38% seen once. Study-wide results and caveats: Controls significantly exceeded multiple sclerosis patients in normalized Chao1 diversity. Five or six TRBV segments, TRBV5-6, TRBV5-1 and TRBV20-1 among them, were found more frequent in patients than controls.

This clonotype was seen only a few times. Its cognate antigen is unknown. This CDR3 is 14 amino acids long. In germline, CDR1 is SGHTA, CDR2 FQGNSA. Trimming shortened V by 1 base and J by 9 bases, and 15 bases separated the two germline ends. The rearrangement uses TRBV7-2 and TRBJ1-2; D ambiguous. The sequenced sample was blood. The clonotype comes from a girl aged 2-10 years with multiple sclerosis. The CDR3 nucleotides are TGTGCCAGCAGCTTAGGGACGGGCTCCTGGAGCTACACCTTC. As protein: CASSLGTGSWSYTF. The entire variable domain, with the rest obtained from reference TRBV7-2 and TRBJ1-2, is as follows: GAGVSQSPSNKVTEKGKDVELRCDPISGHTALYWYRQSLGQGLEFLIYFQGNSAPDKSGLPSDRFSAERTGGSVSTLTIQRTQQEDSAVYLCASSLGTGSWSYTFGSGTRLTVV.